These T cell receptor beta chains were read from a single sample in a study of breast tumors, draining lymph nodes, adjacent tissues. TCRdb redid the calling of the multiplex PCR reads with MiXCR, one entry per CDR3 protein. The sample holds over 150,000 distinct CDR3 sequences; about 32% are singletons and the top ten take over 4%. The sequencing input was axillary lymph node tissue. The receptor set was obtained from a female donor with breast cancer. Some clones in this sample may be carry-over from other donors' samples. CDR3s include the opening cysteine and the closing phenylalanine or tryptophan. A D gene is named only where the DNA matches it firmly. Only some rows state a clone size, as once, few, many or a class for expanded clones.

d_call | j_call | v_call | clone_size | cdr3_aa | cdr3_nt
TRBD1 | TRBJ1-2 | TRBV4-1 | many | CASSRGTGPYGYTF | TGCGCCAGCAGCCGCGGGACAGGTCCCTATGGCTACACCTTC
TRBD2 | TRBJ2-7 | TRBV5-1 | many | CASSLLGLAGTPGDEQYF | TGCGCCAGCAGCCTACTGGGACTAGCGGGGACCCCAGGGGACGAGCAGTACTTC
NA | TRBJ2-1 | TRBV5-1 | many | CASSLQGGSLNEQFF | TGCGCCAGCAGCCTGCAGGGGGGGTCTCTCAATGAGCAGTTCTTC
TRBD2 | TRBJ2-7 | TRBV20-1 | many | CSASGGGRYEQYF | TGCAGTGCTAGCGGGGGCGGGAGGTACGAGCAGTACTTC
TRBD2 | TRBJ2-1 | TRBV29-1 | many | CSVDGSTGTSAFNEQFF | TGCAGCGTTGACGGCTCAACCGGGACTAGCGCCTTCAATGAGCAGTTCTTC
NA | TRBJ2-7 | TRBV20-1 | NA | CSAQRLYEQSF | TGCAGTGCTCAGAGACTTTACGAGCAGTCCTTC
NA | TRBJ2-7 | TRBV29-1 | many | CSAKGSGPPYEQYF | TGCAGCGCCAAAGGGTCGGGACCTCCCTACGAGCAGTACTTC
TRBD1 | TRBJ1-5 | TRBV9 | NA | CASSVGTGGPNQPQHF | TGTGCCAGCAGCGTAGGCACAGGGGGGCCAAATCAGCCCCAGCATTTT
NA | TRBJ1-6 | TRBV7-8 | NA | CASSLEAAGVLSPLHF | TGTGCCAGCAGCTTAGAGGCGGCAGGGGTACTCTCACCCCTCCACTTT
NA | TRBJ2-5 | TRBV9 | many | CASSQTPTGETQYF | TGTGCCAGCAGCCAGACCCCTACGGGAGAGACCCAGTACTTC
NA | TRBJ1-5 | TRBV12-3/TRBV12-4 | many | CASSLGQSPQPQHF | TGTGCCAGCAGTTTGGGTCAGTCTCCCCAGCCCCAGCATTTT
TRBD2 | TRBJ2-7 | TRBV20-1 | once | CSAPLAARGQYF | TGCAGTGCCCCACTAGCGGCAAGGGGGCAGTACTTC
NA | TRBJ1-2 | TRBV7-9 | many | CASSLAGVSTYGYPF | TGTGCCAGCAGCTTAGCAGGGGTGAGCACCTATGGCTACCCCTTC
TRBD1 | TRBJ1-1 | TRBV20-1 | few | CSAQDPGQAMNTEAFF | TGCAGTGCTCAAGATCCGGGACAGGCCATGAACACTGAAGCTTTCTTT
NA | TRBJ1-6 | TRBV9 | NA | CASSVATGFEGPNSPLHF | TGTGCCAGCAGCGTAGCTACCGGTTTCGAGGGACCTAATTCACCCCTCCACTTT
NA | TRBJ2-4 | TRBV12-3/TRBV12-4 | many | CASSLRGGGGYIQYF | TGTGCCAGCAGTTTACGTGGCGGAGGGGGATACATTCAGTACTTC
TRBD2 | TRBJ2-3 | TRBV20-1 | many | CSANGGAGVPYTQYF | TGCAGTGCTAATGGGGGAGCGGGAGTCCCCTATACGCAGTATTTT
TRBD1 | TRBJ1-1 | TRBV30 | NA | CAWSVLGQGSAFF | TGTGCCTGGAGTGTTTTGGGACAGGGTAGTGCTTTCTTT
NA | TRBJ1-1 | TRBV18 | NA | CASSPLPGHTEAFF | TGTGCCAGCTCACCACTCCCGGGCCACACTGAAGCTTTCTTT
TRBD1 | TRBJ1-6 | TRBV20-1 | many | CSAFPTGGNSPLHF | TGCAGTGCTTTTCCGACAGGGGGCAATTCACCCCTCCACTTT
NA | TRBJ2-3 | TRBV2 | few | CASSDLGTDTQYF | TGTGCCAGCAGTGACTTAGGCACAGATACGCAGTATTTT
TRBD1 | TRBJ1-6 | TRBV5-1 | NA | CASSYSGTASPLHF | TGCGCCAGCAGCTACTCCGGGACAGCTTCACCCCTCCACTTT
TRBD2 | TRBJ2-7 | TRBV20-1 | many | CSARTSGRYEQYF | TGCAGTGCTAGGACTAGCGGGAGATACGAGCAGTACTTC
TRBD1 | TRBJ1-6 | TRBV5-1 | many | CASSQRTGGDNSPLHF | TGCGCCAGCAGCCAGCGGACAGGGGGAGATAATTCACCCCTCCACTTT
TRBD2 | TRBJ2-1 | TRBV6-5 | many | CASSYSIFSGGNEQFF | TGTGCCAGCAGTTACTCGATATTTAGCGGGGGAAATGAGCAGTTCTTC
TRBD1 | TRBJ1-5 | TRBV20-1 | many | CSARDPTGPNQPQHF | TGCAGTGCTAGAGATCCGACAGGGCCCAATCAGCCCCAGCATTTT
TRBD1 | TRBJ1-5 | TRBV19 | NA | CASSIVTGINQPLHF | TGTGCCAGTAGTATAGTGACAGGGATCAATCAGCCCCTGCACTTT
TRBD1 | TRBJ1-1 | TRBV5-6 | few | CASSIPGQRSRAFF | TGTGCCAGCAGCATACCGGGACAGAGAAGTAGGGCTTTCTTT
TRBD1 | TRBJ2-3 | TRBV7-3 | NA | CAGTAETSTDTQYF | TGTGCCGGGACAGCCGAAACTAGCACAGATACGCAGTATTTT
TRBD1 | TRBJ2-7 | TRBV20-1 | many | CSARGARGRLNRGNEQYF | TGCAGTGCTAGAGGGGCCAGGGGGCGTCTTAACAGAGGTAACGAGCAGTACTTC
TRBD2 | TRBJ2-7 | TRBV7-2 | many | CASSFSSGSIYEQYF | TGTGCCAGCAGCTTTTCTAGCGGGAGTATATACGAGCAGTACTTC
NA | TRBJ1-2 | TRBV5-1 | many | CASSSDKKLGYGYTF | TGCGCCAGCAGCTCGGATAAAAAACTAGGCTATGGCTACACCTTC
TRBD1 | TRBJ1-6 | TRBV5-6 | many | CASSVGQTGSPLHF | TGTGCCAGCAGCGTGGGACAGACTGGATCACCCCTCCACTTT
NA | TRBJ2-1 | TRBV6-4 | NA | CASSQWGASSYNEQFF | TGTGCCAGCAGTCAATGGGGCGCGAGCTCCTACAATGAGCAGTTCTTC
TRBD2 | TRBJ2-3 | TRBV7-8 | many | CASSLGGGAVDTQYF | TGTGCCAGCAGCTTAGGCGGGGGGGCCGTAGATACGCAGTATTTT
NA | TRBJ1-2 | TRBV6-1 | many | CASKVRGLYGYTF | TGTGCCAGCAAGGTCAGGGGCCTCTATGGCTACACCTTC
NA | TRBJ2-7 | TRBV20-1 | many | CSAARAGDSDEQYF | TGCAGTGCTGCTAGGGCGGGGGACAGCGACGAGCAGTACTTC
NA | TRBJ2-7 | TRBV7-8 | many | CASSLAVRSLSYEQYF | TGTGCCAGCAGCTTAGCAGTCCGGTCCCTCTCCTACGAGCAGTACTTC
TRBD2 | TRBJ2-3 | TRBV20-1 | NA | CSAFSGVYNEQYF | TGCAGTGCCTTTAGCGGGGTTTACAATGAGCAGTATTTT
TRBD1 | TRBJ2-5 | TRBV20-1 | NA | CSARAFGTGQTQYF | TGCAGTGCTAGGGCGTTCGGGACAGGGCAGACCCAGTACTTC
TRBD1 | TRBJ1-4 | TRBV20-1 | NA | CSARTGEGEKLFF | TGCAGTGCGAGGACAGGGGAGGGTGAAAAACTGTTTTTT
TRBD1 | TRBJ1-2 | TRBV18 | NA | CASSPPGGQGGYGYTF | TGTGCCAGCTCACCCCCAGGGGGACAGGGTGGCTATGGCTACACCTTC
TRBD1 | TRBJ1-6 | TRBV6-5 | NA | CASSWGTGLGDSPLHF | TGTGCCAGCAGTTGGGGGACAGGGTTGGGTGATTCACCCCTCCACTTT
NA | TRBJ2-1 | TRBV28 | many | CASSSPRPEQFF | TGTGCCAGCAGTTCCCCAAGGCCTGAGCAGTTCTTC
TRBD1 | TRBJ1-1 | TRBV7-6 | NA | CASSSQGLSTEAFF | TGTGCCAGCAGCTCACAGGGGTTGAGCACTGAAGCTTTCTTT
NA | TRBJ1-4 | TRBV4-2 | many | CASSQAEVQPGKLFF | TGTGCCAGCAGCCAAGCTGAAGTCCAACCTGGAAAACTGTTTTTT